The 31 T cell receptor beta chains below come from one sample, sequenced in a study of T cell repertoires in cytomegalovirus infection. Each CDR3 protein is one row after TCRdb ran MiXCR on the reads. The table lists around 550,000 distinct CDR3 sequences, around a quarter of them singletons. Sequencing was done on a sample of PBMCs. These receptors originate from a human donor in good health (CMV status not recorded). Some clones in this sample may be carry-over from other donors' samples.

The V gene is TRBV25-1, the J gene TRBJ2-1; no clear D. V lost 1 base and J lost 6, with 10 bases in between. CDR1 MGHDK and CDR2 SYGVNS come from the germline V gene. The CDR3 has 14 amino acids. The CDR3 sequence is CASSEFRVPNEQFF. Written as DNA, the CDR3 is TGTGCCAGCAGTGAATTTCGGGTCCCCAATGAGCAGTTCTTC.

This chain links TRBV19 with TRBJ1-1; 8 bases align to TRBD1. Germline CDR1 LNHDA, CDR2 SQIVND (reference sequence). V dropped 7 bases and J dropped 4; count of bases not matched to a gene: 5. This CDR3 region has 13 residues. CDR3 amino acids: CASTMTGVTEAFF. Written as DNA, the CDR3 is TGTGCCAGTACCATGACAGGGGTCACTGAAGCTTTCTTT.

The table lists this clonotype with a count of one. The chain carries TRBV7-8 and TRBJ2-3; TRBD2 is a possible D gene (6 bases). V shed 5 bases and J shed 0 bases, with 12 bases lying between them. The CDR3 totals 15 residues. Per the germline V gene, CDR1 is SGHVS and CDR2 is FQNEAQ. The CDR3: CASSAGTVSTDTQYF. The CDR3 coding sequence is TGTGCCAGCAGCGCGGGAACGGTGAGCACAGATACGCAGTATTTT.

This clonotype was recorded a few times. The chain joins TRBV2 to TRBJ2-6, with D hard to call. The CDR3 is 14 amino acids. V was pared by 4 bases and J by 4 bases, with 8 bases between. Germline CDR1 is SNHLY and CDR2 is FYNNEI. The CDR3 nucleotides read TGTGCCAGCAGTGTACTTCCGGGGGCCAACGTCCTGACTTTC. Protein sequence: CASSVLPGANVLTF. The full variable domain, its missing parts supplied by reference TRBV2 and TRBJ2-6, is EPEVTQTPSHQVTQMGQEVILRCVPISNHLYFYWYRQILGQKVEFLVSFYNNEISEKSEIFDDQFSVERPDGSNFTLKIRSTKLEDSAMYFCASSVLPGANVLTFGAGSRLTVL.

The gene calls are TRBV11-2 and TRBJ2-1, with 11 nucleotides matching TRBD2. J lost 2 bases, V lost 1 base, and 16 bases had no gene match. The CDR3 is made up of 21 amino acids. Germline values: CDR1 SGHAT, CDR2 FQNNGV. CDR3 coding DNA: TGTGCCAGCAGCTTAGGTCTCGGTTTCGGACTAGCGGGTGGTACCTACAATGAGCAGTTCTTC. Translated, it gives CASSLGLGFGLAGGTYNEQFF.

CDR3 coding DNA: TGTGCCAGCAGCCCACAGGGAGGTTCGAACACTGAAGCTTTCTTT. Its translation: CASSPQGGSNTEAFF. This chain uses TRBV7-8 with TRBJ1-1, with D perhaps matching TRBD1 (6 bases). The CDR3 has 15 residues. Germline V gene sequence: CDR1 SGHVS, CDR2 FQNEAQ. Deletions cut 5 bases from V and 1 base from J, with 14 bases between. Full variable domain (outside the CDR3, taken from reference TRBV7-8 and TRBJ1-1): GAGVSQSPRYKVAKRGQDVALRCDPISGHVSLFWYQQALGQGPEFLTYFQNEAQLDKSGLPSDRFFAERPEGSVSTLKIQRTQQEDSAVYLCASSPQGGSNTEAFFGQGTRLTVV.

The V gene is TRBV20-1, the J gene TRBJ2-7, with D perhaps matching TRBD2 (5 bases). This CDR3 spans 15 amino acids. Germline CDR1 is DFQATT and CDR2 is SNEGSKA (reference sequence). The V and J ends lost 0 bases and 0 bases respectively, with 12 bases between them. CDR3 loop: CSARDPGGSSYEQYF. The DNA of the CDR3 is TGCAGTGCTAGAGACCCAGGAGGCAGCTCCTACGAGCAGTACTTC.

This rearrangement joins TRBV29-1 to TRBJ2-7, with 7 bases lining up with TRBD1. Per the germline V gene, CDR1 is SQVTM and CDR2 is ANQGSEA. With 4 bases clipped from V and 7 bases from J, the junction kept 7 bases outside the gene matches. CDR3 length: 12 residues. In DNA form, the CDR3 reads TGCAGCGTTGGGGAGACAGGGAATGAGCAGTACTTC. Translating gives CSVGETGNEQYF.

The chain combines TRBV4-1 with TRBJ1-4, with 7 bases matching TRBD1. The CDR3 totals 15 residues. The germline V gene encodes CDR1 MGHRA and CDR2 YSYEKL. Trimming took 1 base from V and 2 from J; bases not matched to a gene: 1. CDR3 amino acids: CASSQGGGTNEKLFF. DNA for the CDR3: TGCGCCAGCAGCCAAGGAGGGGGCACTAATGAAAAACTGTTTTTT.

This chain joins TRBV15 and TRBJ2-3; the match to TRBD1 covers 8 bases. In germline, CDR1 is LNHNV, CDR2 YYDKDF (reference sequence). With V trimmed by 2 bases and J by 1 base, 5 bases remained unmatched. This CDR3 comprises 16 residues. The CDR3 nucleotides read TGTGCCACCAGCAGACAGGGGGCACTCGGCACAGATACGCAGTATTTT. It is translated as CATSRQGALGTDTQYF.

The J gene is TRBJ1-1, the V gene TRBV10-3; no clear D. CDR1 and CDR2 from the germline V gene are ENHRY and SYGVKD. Trimming cost V 3 bases and J 4 bases, with 9 bases left between them. This CDR3 spans 13 amino acids. The CDR3 DNA sequence: TGTGCCATCAGTGACCGTGAATCCACTGAAGCTTTCTTT. It encodes CAISDRESTEAFF.

The chain recombines TRBV20-1 with TRBJ1-1; D is perhaps TRBD1 (6 bases). Germline V lookup: CDR1 DFQATT, CDR2 SNEGSKA (reference sequence). Trimming removed 0 bases at V and 1 base at J, with 21 bases between. The CDR3 extends over 18 amino acids. The CDR3 sequence: CSARDMGGRGSANTEAFF. CDR3 nucleotides: TGCAGTGCTAGAGATATGGGAGGAAGGGGGTCCGCGAACACTGAAGCTTTCTTT.

V gene TRBV7-2 combines with J gene TRBJ2-3; 7 bases align to TRBD2. After removal of 5 bases from V and 3 bases from J, the junction contained 8 bases not matched to a gene. From germline, CDR1 is SGHTA and CDR2 FQGNSA. The CDR3 sequence is 15 residues long. The CDR3 sequence: CASSPSLRETDTQYF. CDR3 nucleotide sequence: TGTGCCAGCAGCCCCTCCCTGCGGGAGACAGATACGCAGTATTTT.

V usage is TRBV5-1 and J usage is TRBJ2-1; TRBD2 matches 15 bases. Trimming at V came to 3 bases and at J to 6 bases, leaving 7 bases not matched to a gene. Germline V gene data show CDR1 as SGHRS and CDR2 as YFSETQ. The CDR3 length is 17 residues. The CDR3 DNA sequence: TGCGCCAGCAGCTCCGGACTAGCGGGAGGGGGACGCAATGAGCAGTTCTTC. It translates to CASSSGLAGGGRNEQFF.

This clonotype was counted only a few times. This CDR3 reads CASSRTDLNEKLFF. Written as DNA, the CDR3 is TGTGCCAGCAGTCGGACGGACTTGAATGAAAAACTGTTTTTT. The chain couples TRBV28 to TRBJ1-4; D is uncertain. The germline V gene has CDR1 MDHEN and CDR2 SYDVKM. Trimming pared 5 bases from V and 5 bases from J, leaving 12 bases between. There are 14 residues in the CDR3.

V and J are TRBV6-2 or TRBV6-3 and TRBJ2-7; TRBD1 matches at 8 bases. V gave up 7 bases and J gave up 2 bases; unmatched junction bases: 10. The CDR3 extends over 15 amino acids. Germline assignment: CDR1 MNHEY and CDR2 SVGEGT. The CDR3 coding sequence is TGTGCCAGCACCTCAGCCGGGACAGGTCCCTACGAGCAGTACTTC. Its translation is CASTSAGTGPYEQYF.

This clonotype occurred a few times. This rearrangement joins TRBV6-2 or TRBV6-3 to TRBJ2-7; no clear D gene. The germline V gene encodes CDR1 MNHEY and CDR2 SVGEGT. Trimming took off 8 bases at V and 2 bases at J, with 13 bases between the two ends. The CDR3 is 13 residues long. The CDR3 DNA is TGTGCCAGCGCTATCCCGCCTACCTACGAGCAGTACTTC. As protein: CASAIPPTYEQYF.

This clonotype was detected only a few times. The V gene is TRBV5-5, the J gene TRBJ2-1; 7 nucleotides match TRBD1. This CDR3 contains 15 residues. Germline V gene sequence: CDR1 SGHKS, CDR2 YYEKEE (reference sequence). Trimming removed 3 bases from V and 9 bases from J; junction bases left unmatched: 12. DNA of the CDR3: TGTGCCAGCAGCTCGCAGGGGGTGGGGGCCAGTGAGCAGTTCTTC. It specifies CASSSQGVGASEQFF.

This clonotype was detected only a few times. The chain couples TRBV19 to TRBJ1-5, with 7 bases lining up with TRBD1. CDR3 length: 14 residues. J gave up 5 bases and V 4 bases, and 5 bases lay outside the gene matches. Germline loops: CDR1 LNHDA, CDR2 SQIVND (reference sequence). Here the CDR3 DNA reads TGTGCCAGTAGTACCGGACAGGTCTATCAGCCCCAGCATTTT. Protein product: CASSTGQVYQPQHF.

J is TRBJ2-7 and V is TRBV5-1, with D tentatively TRBD2 (6 bases). The CDR3 is made up of 14 amino acids. The ends were cut back, 0 bases at V and 5 bases at J, with 12 bases in the middle. Germline lookup yields CDR1 SGHRS and CDR2 YFSETQ. The CDR3 sequence is CASSLVGEVHEQYF. The CDR3 DNA follows: TGCGCCAGCAGCTTGGTTGGGGAGGTGCACGAGCAGTACTTC.

The chain has TRBV27 and TRBJ1-1; D is uncertain. Trimming took 7 bases from V and 3 from J, leaving 12 bases between them. Germline loops: CDR1 MNHEY, CDR2 SMNVEV (reference sequence). The CDR3 runs to 13 residues. The CDR3 bases are TGTGCCAGCACCTCGAACCTGGACACTGAAGCTTTCTTT. Translating it yields CASTSNLDTEAFF.

This clonotype was detected only a few times. This chain joins TRBV4-1 and TRBJ1-1, with no clear D. The CDR3 runs to 15 residues. Germline V gene data show CDR1 as MGHRA and CDR2 as YSYEKL. V dropped 0 bases and J dropped 4 bases, with 12 bases sitting between them. The CDR3 DNA reads as TGCGCCAGCAGCCAAGACCAGGCCGGTGGCACTGAAGCTTTCTTT. Its protein is CASSQDQAGGTEAFF.

Only a few counts were recorded for this clonotype. The V gene is TRBV6-1, the J gene TRBJ2-2, with 10 bases that match TRBD2. J gave up 5 bases and V 7 bases, and 4 bases lay outside the gene matches. Looked up from germline, CDR1 is MNHNS and CDR2 is SASEGT. CDR3 length: 14 residues. The CDR3 DNA is TGTGCCAGCACCCTAGCGGGAGAGACCGGGGAGCTGTTTTTT. This sequence encodes CASTLAGETGELFF.

This clonotype has a count of ten or more. The CDR3 loop reads CASSSTSTMPYEQYF. As DNA, the CDR3 is TGTGCCAGCAGCTCCACTTCGACGATGCCCTACGAGCAGTACTTC. This chain joins TRBV11-1 and TRBJ2-7, with no clear D. Germline V gene data show CDR1 as SGHAT and CDR2 as FQDESV (reference sequence). V was trimmed by 4 bases and J by 2 bases, leaving 15 bases between them. The CDR3 has 15 amino acids.

V gene TRBV7-9 combines with J gene TRBJ1-6; 7 bases match TRBD1. CDR3 length equals 15 residues. Germline CDR1 is SEHNR and CDR2 is FQNEAQ (reference sequence). V lost 5 bases, J lost 7 bases, and 8 bases stayed unmatched. The CDR3 sequence: CASSPETGMNSPLHF. The CDR3 DNA reads as TGTGCCAGCAGCCCAGAGACAGGGATGAATTCACCCCTCCACTTT.

This clonotype has only a few counts. The rearrangement links TRBV11-2 to TRBJ2-3, with no clear D. The CDR3 has 14 residues. Germline V gene lookup returns CDR1 SGHAT and CDR2 FQNNGV. Trimming removed 5 bases from V and 2 bases from J, with 11 bases in between. The CDR3 DNA is TGTGCCAGCAGCCGCGGCGGCCCCACAGATACGCAGTATTTT. Translated, it gives CASSRGGPTDTQYF.

The V call is TRBV19, the J call TRBJ2-2; 7 positions match TRBD1. CDR1 and CDR2 from the germline V gene are LNHDA and SQIVND (reference sequence). J gave up 0 bases and V 4 bases, and 5 bases lay outside the gene matches. This CDR3 comprises 16 residues. The CDR3 spells CASSNRGGPNTGELFF. The CDR3 nucleotides are TGTGCCAGTAGTAACCGAGGGGGCCCGAACACCGGGGAGCTGTTTTTT.

The sample holds a few counts of this clonotype. The chain joins TRBV6-4 to TRBJ2-1; 11 nucleotides agree with TRBD2. Trimming at V came to 8 bases and at J to 14 bases, leaving 14 bases not matched to a gene. CDR1 MRHNA and CDR2 SNTAGT come from the germline V gene. The CDR3 extends over 14 amino acids. The CDR3 DNA reads TGTGCCAGCGGACCAGGGACTAGCGGAAAACCGGAGTTCTTC. It is translated as CASGPGTSGKPEFF.

This chain links TRBV6-2 or TRBV6-3 with TRBJ2-1; TRBD2 aligns across 8 bases. This CDR3 contains 16 residues. V shed 2 bases, J shed 0 bases, and the junction held 3 bases outside the gene matches. Germline V gives CDR1 MNHEY, CDR2 SVGEGT. The CDR3: CASSYGSGISYNEQFF. The CDR3 DNA sequence: TGTGCCAGCAGTTACGGTAGCGGGATCTCCTACAATGAGCAGTTCTTC.

V is TRBV2 and J is TRBJ2-3, with 13 bases that match TRBD2. Germline CDR1 and CDR2: SNHLY and FYNNEI. With 6 bases clipped from V and 8 bases from J, the junction kept 8 bases outside the gene matches. The CDR3 consists of 15 residues. CDR3 in DNA: TGTGCCAGCAGGCCTGGGACTAGCGGGAAGGGTACGCAGTATTTT. Residues: CASRPGTSGKGTQYF.

V is TRBV7-2 and J is TRBJ2-1, with 8 bases identical to TRBD2. Per germline, CDR1 SGHTA and CDR2 FQGNSA. V dropped 3 bases and J dropped 2; count of bases not matched to a gene: 0. This CDR3 region has 14 residues. The CDR3: CASSFSGAYNEQFF. CDR3 DNA sequence: TGTGCCAGCAGCTTTAGCGGGGCCTACAATGAGCAGTTCTTC.